These T cell receptor beta chains were read from a single sample in a study of blood T cell repertoires in COVID-19. TCRdb's table, derived via immunoSEQ multiplex PCR, lists solely in-frame clones and lacks some. The table includes a few hundred thousand clones, around nine tenths detected once. The specimen sequenced was PBMCs or T cells enriched from blood (not recorded which). The receptors originated from a woman in her fifties or sixties who had been exposed to COVID-19. Both conserved end residues are part of each CDR3. The D gene is left open where the match is weak. Rows may omit the clone size; those that give it use once, few, many or a size class.

J: TRBJ2-3
size: .
V: TRBV4-1
D: TRBD2
CDR3: CASSQDGPGLIPDSSTDTQYF
DNA: TGCGCCAGCAGCCAAGATGGCCCGGGACTAATCCCTGACTCCAGCACAGATACGCAGTATTTT

J: TRBJ2-3
size: .
V: TRBV14
D: .
CDR3: CASSPSKGPVNTQYF
DNA: TGTGCCAGCAGCCCTTCCAAGGGGCCGGTGAATACGCAGTATTTT

J: TRBJ2-5
size: .
V: TRBV2
D: TRBD2
CDR3: CASVNVAGVRGTQYF
DNA: TGTGCCAGCGTTAACGTAGCGGGGGTTCGTGGGACCCAGTACTTC

J: TRBJ1-4
size: once
V: TRBV5-8
D: TRBD1
CDR3: CASSPKTGDGKLFF
DNA: TGTGCCAGCAGCCCCAAAACAGGGGATGGGAAACTGTTTTTT

J: TRBJ2-7
size: .
V: TRBV30
D: .
CDR3: CAWSKGFAYEQYF
DNA: TGTGCCTGGAGTAAGGGGTTTGCGTACGAGCAGTACTTC

J: TRBJ2-5
size: .
V: TRBV28
D: .
CDR3: CASTEGVRETQYF
DNA: TGTGCCAGCACGGAAGGGGTCCGAGAGACCCAGTACTTC

J: TRBJ1-4
size: .
V: TRBV12-3/TRBV12-4
D: TRBD1
CDR3: CASGRQGEEKLFF
DNA: TGTGCCAGCGGTAGACAGGGGGAAGAAAAACTGTTTTTT

J: TRBJ1-2
size: .
V: TRBV6-5
D: .
CDR3: CASSYSANTNYGYTF
DNA: TGTGCCAGCAGTTACTCGGCCAACACTAACTATGGCTACACCTTC

J: TRBJ2-5
size: .
V: TRBV5-4
D: .
CDR3: CASSLRVGAQETQYF
DNA: TGTGCCAGCAGCTTGAGGGTGGGGGCGCAAGAGACCCAGTACTTC

J: TRBJ2-7
size: once
V: TRBV28
D: .
CDR3: CASSLYYRNPYEQYF
DNA: TGTGCCAGCAGTTTATACTATAGAAACCCCTACGAGCAGTACTTC

J: TRBJ2-7
size: once
V: TRBV5-1
D: .
CDR3: CASSLKDRNIYEQYF
DNA: TGCGCCAGCAGCTTAAAAGACAGAAACATCTACGAGCAGTACTTC

J: TRBJ2-6
size: .
V: TRBV5-4
D: TRBD1
CDR3: CASSPGTGGGGANVLTF
DNA: TGTGCCAGCAGCCCAGGGACAGGGGGCGGTGGGGCCAACGTCCTGACTTTC

J: TRBJ2-7
size: .
V: TRBV7-2
D: TRBD2
CDR3: CASSFGTSGGQYEQYF
DNA: TGTGCCAGCAGCTTCGGGACTAGCGGGGGGCAATACGAGCAGTACTTC

J: TRBJ1-5
size: .
V: TRBV19
D: .
CDR3: CASSIQGSNQPQHF
DNA: TGTGCCAGTAGTATACAGGGGAGCAATCAGCCCCAGCATTTT

J: TRBJ2-3
size: .
V: TRBV29-1
D: .
CDR3: CSVGLARSTDTQYF
DNA: TGCAGCGTTGGTCTAGCGAGGAGCACAGATACGCAGTATTTT

J: TRBJ2-7
size: .
V: TRBV5-1
D: .
CDR3: CASSLEANGPGEQYF
DNA: TGCGCCAGCAGCTTGGAGGCGAACGGCCCAGGCGAGCAGTACTTC

J: TRBJ1-2
size: .
V: TRBV3-1/TRBV3-2
D: .
CDR3: CASSQTENYGYTF
DNA: TGTGCCAGCAGCCAAACAGAAAACTATGGCTACACCTTC

J: TRBJ1-1
size: .
V: TRBV20-1
D: TRBD1
CDR3: CSADRQGWAFF
DNA: TGCAGTGCAGACCGACAGGGATGGGCTTTCTTT

J: TRBJ2-7
size: .
V: TRBV6-2/TRBV6-3
D: TRBD1
CDR3: CASSDRTGSSYEQYF
DNA: TGTGCCAGCAGCGACAGGACAGGGAGCTCCTACGAGCAGTACTTC

J: TRBJ2-5
size: .
V: TRBV29-1
D: .
CDR3: CSIRRAGETQYF
DNA: TGCAGCATCCGCAGGGCGGGGGAGACCCAGTACTTC

J: TRBJ2-1
size: .
V: TRBV19
D: TRBD2
CDR3: CASTSGGVINNEQFF
DNA: TGTGCCAGTACTAGCGGGGGGGTGATCAACAATGAGCAGTTCTTC

J: TRBJ2-5
size: once
V: TRBV7-9
D: TRBD2
CDR3: CASSLARGGQETQYF
DNA: TGTGCCAGCAGCTTAGCGCGCGGGGGGCAAGAGACCCAGTACTTC

J: TRBJ1-2
size: .
V: TRBV30
D: TRBD1
CDR3: CAWSAPLPGQGFRGYTF
DNA: TGTGCCTGGAGTGCGCCCCTACCGGGACAGGGGTTCCGTGGCTACACCTTC

J: TRBJ2-7
size: .
V: TRBV5-1
D: TRBD1
CDR3: CASSLQGVLVYEQYF
DNA: TGCGCCAGCAGCTTACAGGGGGTATTGGTCTACGAGCAGTACTTC

J: TRBJ1-1
size: .
V: TRBV6-5
D: .
CDR3: CASSSTGNTEAFF
DNA: TGTGCCAGCAGTTCGACAGGGAACACTGAAGCTTTCTTT

J: TRBJ1-6
size: .
V: TRBV28
D: .
CDR3: CASSSGEYNSPLHF
DNA: TGTGCCAGCAGTTCTGGGGAGTATAATTCACCCCTCCACTTT

J: TRBJ1-5
size: .
V: TRBV2
D: .
CDR3: CASSRERDQPQHF
DNA: TGTGCCAGCAGCCGGGAAAGGGATCAGCCCCAGCATTTT

J: TRBJ2-7
size: .
V: TRBV24-1
D: TRBD1
CDR3: CATSDFRQGASYEQYF
DNA: TGTGCCACCAGTGATTTCAGACAGGGGGCCTCCTACGAGCAGTACTTC

J: TRBJ2-7
size: .
V: TRBV5-1
D: .
CDR3: CASSGREPTYEQYF
DNA: TGCGCCAGCAGCGGCAGGGAACCGACTTACGAGCAGTACTTC

J: TRBJ1-6
size: .
V: TRBV28
D: .
CDR3: CAASPSRGPLHF
DNA: TGTGCCGCTAGCCCTTCCCGGGGACCCCTCCACTTT

J: TRBJ2-5
size: .
V: TRBV28
D: .
CDR3: CASSLGNRLEETQYF
DNA: TGTGCCAGCAGTTTGGGGAACAGGCTAGAAGAGACCCAGTACTTC

J: TRBJ2-7
size: once
V: TRBV18
D: .
CDR3: CASSPADRPSYEQYF
DNA: TGTGCCAGCTCACCGGCGGACAGACCATCCTACGAGCAGTACTTC

J: TRBJ2-7
size: once
V: TRBV7-9
D: .
CDR3: CASSPTPGFYEQYF
DNA: TGTGCCAGCAGCCCGACGCCGGGTTTCTACGAGCAGTACTTC

J: TRBJ2-3
size: .
V: TRBV11-2
D: TRBD2
CDR3: CASSRLAGGTDTQYF
DNA: TGTGCCAGCAGTCGCTTAGCGGGGGGGACAGATACGCAGTATTTT

J: TRBJ2-5
size: .
V: TRBV19
D: TRBD2
CDR3: CASSILGTSGETQYF
DNA: TGTGCCAGTAGTATATTGGGGACTAGCGGGGAGACCCAGTACTTC

J: TRBJ2-7
size: .
V: TRBV18
D: TRBD1
CDR3: CASSPASFGTGSRYEQYF
DNA: TGTGCCAGCTCACCGGCTAGCTTCGGGACAGGGAGTAGGTACGAGCAGTACTTC

J: TRBJ1-4
size: .
V: TRBV28
D: TRBD1
CDR3: CASEDRGGGSTNEKLFF
DNA: TGTGCCAGTGAGGACAGGGGAGGTGGTTCAACTAATGAAAAACTGTTTTTT

J: TRBJ2-1
size: once
V: TRBV5-1
D: TRBD1
CDR3: CASRLQGNNNEQFF
DNA: TGCGCCAGCAGATTACAGGGGAACAACAATGAGCAGTTCTTC

J: TRBJ2-5
size: .
V: TRBV7-9
D: TRBD1
CDR3: CASSLVTGQGRETQYF
DNA: TGTGCCAGCAGCTTAGTTACGGGACAGGGGAGAGAGACCCAGTACTTC

J: TRBJ2-3
size: .
V: TRBV6-5
D: TRBD1
CDR3: CASSYGTGRTDTQYF
DNA: TGTGCCAGCAGTTACGGGACAGGGAGAACAGATACGCAGTATTTT

J: TRBJ1-5
size: .
V: TRBV13
D: TRBD1
CDR3: CASSVPDRGINQPQHF
DNA: TGTGCCAGTTCGGTTCCGGACAGGGGGATCAATCAGCCCCAGCATTTT

J: TRBJ1-1
size: .
V: TRBV6-1
D: TRBD1
CDR3: CASSEGTGAGEAFF
DNA: TGTGCCAGCAGTGAAGGGACAGGGGCCGGTGAAGCTTTCTTT